This TCR beta chain comes out of a study of blood T cell repertoires in COVID-19. Germline values: CDR1 SGHNT, CDR2 YYREEE (reference sequence). V shed 0 bases, J shed 6 bases, and the junction held 2 bases outside the gene matches. This CDR3 comprises 14 residues. Per the study methods: The assay estimated nucleated cells by amplifying reference gene primers. The repertoire was sequenced with immunoSEQ multiplex PCR; TCRdb's copy has only in-frame clones and lacks some. That table supplies the V and J calls and clone size; D and trimming were determined from the DNA. The sample records more than 110,000 clones, roughly 80% being singletons.

The sequenced sample consisted of peripheral blood. This clonotype originated in a woman older than 75 with acute or convalescent COVID-19. J is TRBJ1-2 and V is TRBV5-4; 10 nucleotides line up with TRBD1. The CDR3 region is CASSLGGTGDGYTF. The CDR3 coding sequence is TGTGCCAGCAGCTTGGGTGGGACAGGGGATGGCTACACCTTC.